Given below is one TCR beta chain in context. The data were obtained in a study of blood T cells in healthy people across ages. This CDR3 has 16 amino acids. V was pared by 6 bases and J by 1 base, with 19 bases between. Germline CDR1 and CDR2: SGHKS and YYEKEE (reference sequence). Sample-barcoded 5' priming and a J-beta primer mix drove a second PCR of roughly 6 to 12 cycles. In TCRdb, the 5' RACE reads were re-called with MiXCR into one record per CDR3 protein. The table shows approximately 680,000 distinct CDR3 sequences, with 32% occurring only once. Sequencing was performed on blood. This chain links TRBV5-5 with TRBJ1-1; D is perhaps TRBD1 (6 bases). This TCR was recovered from a woman over 75 in good health. The chain's CDR3 is CASTPGGAAWNTEAFF. The DNA for the CDR3 is TGTGCCAGCACCCCCGGGGGCGCGGCGTGGAACACTGAAGCTTTCTTT.